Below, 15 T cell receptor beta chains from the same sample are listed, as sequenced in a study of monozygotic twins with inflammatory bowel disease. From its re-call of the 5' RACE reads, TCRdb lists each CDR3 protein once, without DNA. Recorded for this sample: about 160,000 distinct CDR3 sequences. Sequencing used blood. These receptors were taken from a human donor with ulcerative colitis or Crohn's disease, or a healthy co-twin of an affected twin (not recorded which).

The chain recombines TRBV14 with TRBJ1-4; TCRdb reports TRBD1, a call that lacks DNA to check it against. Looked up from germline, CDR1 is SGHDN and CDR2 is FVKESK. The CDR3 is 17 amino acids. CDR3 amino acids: CASSEGQQGLGNEKLFF.

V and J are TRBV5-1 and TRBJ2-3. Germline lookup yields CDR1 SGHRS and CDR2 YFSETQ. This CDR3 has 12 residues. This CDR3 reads CASSPDLDTQYF.

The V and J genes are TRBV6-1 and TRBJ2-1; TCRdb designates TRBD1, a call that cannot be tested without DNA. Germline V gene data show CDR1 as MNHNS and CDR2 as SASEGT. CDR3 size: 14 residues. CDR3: CASSKTGSYNEQFF.

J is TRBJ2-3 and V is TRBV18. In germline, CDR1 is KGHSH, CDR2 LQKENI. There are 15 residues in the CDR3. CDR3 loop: CASSPSTGNTDTQYF. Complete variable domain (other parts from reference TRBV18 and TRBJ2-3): NAGVMQNPRHLVRRRGQEARLRCSPMKGHSHVYWYRQLPEEGLKFMVYLQKENIIDESGMPKERFSAEFPKEGPSILRIQQVVRGDSAAYFCASSPSTGNTDTQYFGPGTRLTVL.

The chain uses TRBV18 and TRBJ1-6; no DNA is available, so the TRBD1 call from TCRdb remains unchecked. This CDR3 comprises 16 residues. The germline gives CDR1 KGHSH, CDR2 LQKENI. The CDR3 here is CASSPLTGRGNSPLHF.

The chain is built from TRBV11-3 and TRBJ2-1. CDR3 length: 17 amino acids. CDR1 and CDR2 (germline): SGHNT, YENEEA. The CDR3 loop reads CASSPPTTVGAYNEQFF. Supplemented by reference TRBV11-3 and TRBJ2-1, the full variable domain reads EAGVVQSPRYKIIEKKQPVAFWCNPISGHNTLYWYLQNLGQGPELLIRYENEEAVDDSQLPKDRFSAERLKGVDSTLKIQPAELGDSAVYLCASSPPTTVGAYNEQFFGPGTRLTVL.

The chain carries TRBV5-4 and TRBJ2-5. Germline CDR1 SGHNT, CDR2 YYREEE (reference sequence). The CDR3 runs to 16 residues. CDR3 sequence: CASSRRRGFRQETQYF.

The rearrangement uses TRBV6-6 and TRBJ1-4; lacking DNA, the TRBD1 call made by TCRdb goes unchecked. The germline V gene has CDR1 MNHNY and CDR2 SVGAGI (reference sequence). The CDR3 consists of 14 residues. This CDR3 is CASSFLDSHEKLFF.

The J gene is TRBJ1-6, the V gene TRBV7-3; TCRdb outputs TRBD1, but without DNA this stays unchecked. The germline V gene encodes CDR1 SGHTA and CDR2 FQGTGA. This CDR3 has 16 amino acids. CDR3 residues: CASSLEGIEYNSPLHF.

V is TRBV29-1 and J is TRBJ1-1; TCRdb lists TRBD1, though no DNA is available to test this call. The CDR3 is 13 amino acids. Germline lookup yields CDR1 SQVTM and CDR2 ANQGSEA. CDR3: CSVDEGGNTEAFF. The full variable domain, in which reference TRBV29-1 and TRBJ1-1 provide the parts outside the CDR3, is SAVISQKPSRDICQRGTSLTIQCQVDSQVTMMFWYRQQPGQSLTLIATANQGSEATYESGFVIDKFPISRPNLTFSTLTVSNMSPEDSSIYLCSVDEGGNTEAFFGQGTRLTVV.

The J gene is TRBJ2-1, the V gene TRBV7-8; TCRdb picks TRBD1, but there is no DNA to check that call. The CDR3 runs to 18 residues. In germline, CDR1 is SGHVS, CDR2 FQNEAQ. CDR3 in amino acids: CASSPRTGVLFSYNEQFF.

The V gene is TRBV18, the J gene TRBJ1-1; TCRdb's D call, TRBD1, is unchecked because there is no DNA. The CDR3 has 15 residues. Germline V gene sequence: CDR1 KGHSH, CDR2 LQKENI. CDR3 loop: CASSPGQLLNTEAFF.

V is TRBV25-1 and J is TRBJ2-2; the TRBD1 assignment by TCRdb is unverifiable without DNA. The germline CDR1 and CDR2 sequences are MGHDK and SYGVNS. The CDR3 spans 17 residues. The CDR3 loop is CASSEISDSTNTGELFF. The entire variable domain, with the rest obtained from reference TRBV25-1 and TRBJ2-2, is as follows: EADIYQTPRYLVIGTGKKITLECSQTMGHDKMYWYQQDPGMELHLIHYSYGVNSTEKGDLSSESTVSRIRTEHFPLTLESARPSHTSQYLCASSEISDSTNTGELFFGEGSRLTVL.

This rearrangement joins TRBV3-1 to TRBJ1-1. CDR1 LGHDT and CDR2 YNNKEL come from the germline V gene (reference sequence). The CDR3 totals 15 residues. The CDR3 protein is CASSQGWVPNTEAFF.

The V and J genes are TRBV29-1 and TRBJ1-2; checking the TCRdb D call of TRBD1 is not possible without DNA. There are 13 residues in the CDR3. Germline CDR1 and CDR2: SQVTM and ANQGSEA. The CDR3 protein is CSVEDHPLYGYTF. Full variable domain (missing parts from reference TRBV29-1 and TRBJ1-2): SAVISQKPSRDICQRGTSLTIQCQVDSQVTMMFWYRQQPGQSLTLIATANQGSEATYESGFVIDKFPISRPNLTFSTLTVSNMSPEDSSIYLCSVEDHPLYGYTFGSGTRLTVV.